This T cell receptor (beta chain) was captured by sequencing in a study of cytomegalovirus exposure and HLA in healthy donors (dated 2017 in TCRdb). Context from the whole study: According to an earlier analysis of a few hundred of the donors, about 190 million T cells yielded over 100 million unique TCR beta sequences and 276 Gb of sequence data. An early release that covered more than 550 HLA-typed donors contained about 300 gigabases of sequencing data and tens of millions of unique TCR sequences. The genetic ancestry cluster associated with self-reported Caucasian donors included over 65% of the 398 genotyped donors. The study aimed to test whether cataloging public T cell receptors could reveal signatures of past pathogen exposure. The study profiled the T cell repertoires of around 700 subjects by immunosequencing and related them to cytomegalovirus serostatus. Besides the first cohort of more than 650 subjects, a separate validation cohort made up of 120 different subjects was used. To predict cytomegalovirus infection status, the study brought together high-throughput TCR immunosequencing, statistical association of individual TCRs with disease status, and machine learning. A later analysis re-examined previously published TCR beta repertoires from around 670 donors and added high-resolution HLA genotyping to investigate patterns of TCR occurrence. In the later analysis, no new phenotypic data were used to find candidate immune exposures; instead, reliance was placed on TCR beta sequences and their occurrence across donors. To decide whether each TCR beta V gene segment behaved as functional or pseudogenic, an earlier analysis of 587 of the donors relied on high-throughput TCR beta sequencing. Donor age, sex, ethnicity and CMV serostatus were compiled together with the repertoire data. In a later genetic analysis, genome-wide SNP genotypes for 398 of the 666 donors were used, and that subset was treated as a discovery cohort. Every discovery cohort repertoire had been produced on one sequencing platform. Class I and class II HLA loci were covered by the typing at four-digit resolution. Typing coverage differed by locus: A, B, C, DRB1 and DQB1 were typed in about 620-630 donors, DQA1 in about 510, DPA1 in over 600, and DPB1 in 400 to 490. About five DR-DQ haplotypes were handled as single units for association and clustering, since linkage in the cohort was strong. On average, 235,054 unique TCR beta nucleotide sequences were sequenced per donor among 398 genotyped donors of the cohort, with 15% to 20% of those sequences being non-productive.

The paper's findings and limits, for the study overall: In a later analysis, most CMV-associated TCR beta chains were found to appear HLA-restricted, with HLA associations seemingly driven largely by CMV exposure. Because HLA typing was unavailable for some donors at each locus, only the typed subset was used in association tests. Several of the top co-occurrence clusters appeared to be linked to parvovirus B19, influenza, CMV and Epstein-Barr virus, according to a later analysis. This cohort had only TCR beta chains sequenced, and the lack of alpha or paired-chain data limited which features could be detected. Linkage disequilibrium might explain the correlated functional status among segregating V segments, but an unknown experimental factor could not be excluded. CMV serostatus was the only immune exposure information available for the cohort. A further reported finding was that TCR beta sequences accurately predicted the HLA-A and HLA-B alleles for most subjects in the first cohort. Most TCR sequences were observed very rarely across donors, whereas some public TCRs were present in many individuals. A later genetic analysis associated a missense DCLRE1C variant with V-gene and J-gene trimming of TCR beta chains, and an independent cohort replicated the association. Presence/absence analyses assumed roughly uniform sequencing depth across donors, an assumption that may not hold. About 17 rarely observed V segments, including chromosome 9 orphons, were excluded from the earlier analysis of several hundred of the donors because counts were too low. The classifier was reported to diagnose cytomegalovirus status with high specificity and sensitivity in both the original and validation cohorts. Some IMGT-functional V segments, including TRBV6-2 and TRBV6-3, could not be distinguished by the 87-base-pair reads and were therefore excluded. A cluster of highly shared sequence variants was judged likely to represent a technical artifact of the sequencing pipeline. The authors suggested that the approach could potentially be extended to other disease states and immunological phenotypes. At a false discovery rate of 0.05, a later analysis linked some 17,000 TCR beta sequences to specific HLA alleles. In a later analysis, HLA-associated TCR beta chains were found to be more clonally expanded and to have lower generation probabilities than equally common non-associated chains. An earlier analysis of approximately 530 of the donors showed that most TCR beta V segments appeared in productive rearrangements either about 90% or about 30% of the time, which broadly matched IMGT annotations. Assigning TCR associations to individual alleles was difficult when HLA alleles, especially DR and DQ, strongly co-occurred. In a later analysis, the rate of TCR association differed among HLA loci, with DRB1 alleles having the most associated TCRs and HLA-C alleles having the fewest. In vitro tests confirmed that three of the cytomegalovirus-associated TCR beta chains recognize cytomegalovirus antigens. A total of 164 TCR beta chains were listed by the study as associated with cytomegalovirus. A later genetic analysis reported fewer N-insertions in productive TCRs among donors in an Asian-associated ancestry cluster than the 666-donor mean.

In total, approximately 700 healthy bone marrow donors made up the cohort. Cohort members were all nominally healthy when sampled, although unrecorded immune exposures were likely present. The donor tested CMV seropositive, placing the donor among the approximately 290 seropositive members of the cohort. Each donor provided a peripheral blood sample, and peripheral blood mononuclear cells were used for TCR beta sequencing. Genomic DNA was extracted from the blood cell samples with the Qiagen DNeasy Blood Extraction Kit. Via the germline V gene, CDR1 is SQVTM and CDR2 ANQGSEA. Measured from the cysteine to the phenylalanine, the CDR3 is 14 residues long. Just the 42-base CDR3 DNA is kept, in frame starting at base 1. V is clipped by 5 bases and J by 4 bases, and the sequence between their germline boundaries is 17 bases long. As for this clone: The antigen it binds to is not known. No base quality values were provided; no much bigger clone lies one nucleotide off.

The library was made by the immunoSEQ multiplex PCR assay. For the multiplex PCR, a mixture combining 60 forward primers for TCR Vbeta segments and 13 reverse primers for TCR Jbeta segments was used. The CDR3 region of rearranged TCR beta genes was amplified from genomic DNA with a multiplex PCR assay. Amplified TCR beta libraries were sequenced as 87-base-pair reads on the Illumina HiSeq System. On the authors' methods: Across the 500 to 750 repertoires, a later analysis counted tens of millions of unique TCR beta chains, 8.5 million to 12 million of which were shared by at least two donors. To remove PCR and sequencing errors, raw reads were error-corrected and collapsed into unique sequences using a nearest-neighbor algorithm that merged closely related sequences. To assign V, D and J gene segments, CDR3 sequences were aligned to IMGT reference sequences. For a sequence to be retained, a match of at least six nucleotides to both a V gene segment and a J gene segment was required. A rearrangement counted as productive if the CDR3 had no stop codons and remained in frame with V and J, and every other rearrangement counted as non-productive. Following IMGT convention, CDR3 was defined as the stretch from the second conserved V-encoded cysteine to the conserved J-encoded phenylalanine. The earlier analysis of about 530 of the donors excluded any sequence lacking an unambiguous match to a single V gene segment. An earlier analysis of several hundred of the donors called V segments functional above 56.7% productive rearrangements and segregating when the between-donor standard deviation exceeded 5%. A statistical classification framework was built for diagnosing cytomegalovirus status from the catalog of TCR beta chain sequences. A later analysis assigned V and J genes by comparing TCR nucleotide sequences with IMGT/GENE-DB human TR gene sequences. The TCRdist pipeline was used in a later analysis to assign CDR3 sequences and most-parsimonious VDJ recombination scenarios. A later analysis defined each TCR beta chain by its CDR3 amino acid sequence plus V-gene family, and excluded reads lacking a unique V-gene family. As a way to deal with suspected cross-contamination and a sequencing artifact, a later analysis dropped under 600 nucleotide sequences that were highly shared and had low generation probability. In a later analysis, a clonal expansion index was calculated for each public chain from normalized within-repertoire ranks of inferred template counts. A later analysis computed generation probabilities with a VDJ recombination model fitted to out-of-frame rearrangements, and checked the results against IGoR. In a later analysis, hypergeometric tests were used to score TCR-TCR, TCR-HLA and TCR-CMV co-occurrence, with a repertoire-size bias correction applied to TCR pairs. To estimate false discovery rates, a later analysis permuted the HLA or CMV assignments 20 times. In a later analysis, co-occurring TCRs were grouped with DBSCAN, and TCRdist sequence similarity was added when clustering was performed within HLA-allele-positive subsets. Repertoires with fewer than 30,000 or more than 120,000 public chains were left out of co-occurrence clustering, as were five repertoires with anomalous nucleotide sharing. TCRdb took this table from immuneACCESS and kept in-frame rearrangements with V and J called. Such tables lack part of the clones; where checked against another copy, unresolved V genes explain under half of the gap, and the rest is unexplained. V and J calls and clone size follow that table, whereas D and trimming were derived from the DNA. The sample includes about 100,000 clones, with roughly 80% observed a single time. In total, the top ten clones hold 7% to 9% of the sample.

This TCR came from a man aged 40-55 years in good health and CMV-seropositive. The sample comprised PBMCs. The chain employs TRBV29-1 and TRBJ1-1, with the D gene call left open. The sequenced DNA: TGCAGCGTTTTTGATAATCGTCCGGGCACTGAAGCTTTCTTT. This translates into CSVFDNRPGTEAFF.